The 10 T cell receptor beta chains given below trace back to one sample, sequenced in a study of T cell repertoires in cytomegalovirus infection (dated by TCRdb to the late 2010s). The data were produced on an Illumina HiSeq 1500. The public reads were run again by TCRdb, first through fastp at Q25 and then through MiXCR, and only productive beta chains were kept. Each record represents a unique CDR3 protein, reported with the most common genes and DNA among its rows. Within this sample are a few hundred thousand distinct CDR3 sequences, with under 35% of them counted one time only. Approximately 20% of the sample is taken by the ten largest. What the treatment or condition label conveys for this sample: in vitro stimulation with specific CMV peptide epitopes to enrich CMV-specific T cells. Their cognate antigens are unknown. Sequenced here: cultured PBMCs, sampled from culture after CMV antigen stimulation. These receptors were taken from a human donor in good health (CMV status not recorded). Some clones in this sample may be carry-over from other donors' samples.

This clonotype came up a few times. The CDR3 DNA reads TGTGCCAGCAAAGACAGTTATAATTCACCCCTCCACTTT. Its protein is CASKDSYNSPLHF. The V call is TRBV6-5, the J call TRBJ1-6; D might be TRBD1 (5 bases). CDR1 MNHEY and CDR2 SVGAGI come from the germline V gene. This CDR3 region has 13 residues. Trimming cost V 7 bases and J 4 bases, with 8 bases left between them.

The table lists this clonotype with a few counts. DNA for the CDR3: TGTGCCAGCTTTTCGGGGACTAGCGGGAGCTATTTAGGTGAGCAGTTCTTC. This gives the protein CASFSGTSGSYLGEQFF. V usage is TRBV28 and J usage is TRBJ2-1, with 14 nucleotides matching TRBD2. Trimming took 8 bases from V and 9 from J; bases not matched to a gene: 15. The CDR3 has 17 amino acids. Looked up from germline, CDR1 is MDHEN and CDR2 is SYDVKM.

This clonotype was seen only a few times. The chain uses TRBV6-1 and TRBJ1-2; D is undetermined. V was pared by 6 bases and J by 4 bases, with 15 bases between. From germline, CDR1 is MNHNS and CDR2 SASEGT. This CDR3 is 14 amino acids long. The CDR3, as DNA: TGTGCCAGCAGGTCACTCGGGCCCCGCTATGGCTACACCTTC. As protein: CASRSLGPRYGYTF.

This chain links TRBV7-6 with TRBJ2-1, with 12 bases identical to TRBD2. Germline trimming cut 5 bases from V and 3 bases from J; bases unmatched to any gene: 5. Germline V gene sequence: CDR1 SGHVS, CDR2 FNYEAQ. The CDR3 sequence is 16 residues long. The CDR3 DNA follows: TGTGCCAGCAGCCCTAGGACTAGCGGGGACTACAATGAGCAGTTCTTC. Protein sequence: CASSPRTSGDYNEQFF.

This clonotype has only a few counts. The chain couples TRBV12-3 or TRBV12-4 to TRBJ1-5; a possible D gene is TRBD1 (6 bases). The CDR3 length is 15 residues. V gave up 3 bases and J gave up 2 bases, with 11 bases separating them. CDR3 loop: CASSLGGSGNQPQHF. The CDR3 DNA reads as TGTGCCAGCAGTTTGGGGGGCTCGGGCAATCAGCCCCAGCATTTT.

There are a few counts of this clonotype. J is TRBJ1-4 and V is TRBV12-3 or TRBV12-4, with 7 bases fitting TRBD1. J was trimmed by 4 bases and V by 5 bases; bases with no gene match: 7. The CDR3 loop spans 15 amino acids. CDR3 nucleotides: TGTGCCAGCAGTCCCTCAGGGGGGGTTAATGAAAAACTGTTTTTT. Translated: CASSPSGGVNEKLFF.

This clonotype has a handful of counts. This sequence joins TRBV7-9 and TRBJ2-7, with D perhaps TRBD1 (6 bases). The V gene's germline CDR1 is SEHNR and CDR2 FQNEAQ (reference sequence). With 5 bases removed from V and 2 bases from J, the gap between germline ends came to 19 bases. CDR3 length: 16 residues. The DNA of the CDR3 is TGTGCCAGCAGCATGCCGACCGGGACACAAGCCTACGAGCAGTACTTC. This gives the protein CASSMPTGTQAYEQYF.

The rearrangement joins TRBV12-3 or TRBV12-4 to TRBJ1-1, with a weak D call TRBD1 (6 bases). CDR3 length equals 15 residues. V was clipped by 4 bases and J by 3 bases, with 15 bases between them. The chain's CDR3 is CASSYMAGDDTEAFF. In DNA form, the CDR3 reads TGTGCCAGCAGTTATATGGCAGGGGATGACACTGAAGCTTTCTTT.

This chain connects TRBV30 to TRBJ2-1; TRBD2 aligns across 10 bases. Germline V gene lookup returns CDR1 GTSNPN and CDR2 SVGIG (reference sequence). There are 15 residues in the CDR3. Unmatched junction bases numbered 6, after V lost 2 bases and J lost 5 bases. CDR3 protein: CAWSLLAGVNNEQFF. Written as DNA, the CDR3 is TGTGCCTGGAGTCTGCTAGCGGGAGTGAACAATGAGCAGTTCTTC.

This clonotype was recorded at least ten times. The genes are TRBV28 and TRBJ1-6, with a possible D match to TRBD1 (6 bases). CDR3 length: 17 residues. Germline V gene sequence: CDR1 MDHEN, CDR2 SYDVKM. V was clipped by 5 bases and J by 3 bases, with 17 bases between them. The CDR3 bases are TGTGCCAGCAGTCCGGACAGTTACAACCACTATAATTCACCCCTCCACTTT. Protein product: CASSPDSYNHYNSPLHF.